The clone carrying this T cell receptor (beta chain) appeared many times. Its antigen is still unknown. TCRdb re-called the multiplex PCR reads with MiXCR, one entry per CDR3 protein. This table has roughly 120,000 distinct CDR3 sequences, about 20% appearing once. Samples came from axillary lymph nodes draining the breast cancer. This sample is drawn from a study of breast tumors, draining lymph nodes, adjacent tissues. Study-level results: Most tumor T cells seemingly derive from lymph node, then expand in tumor. Tumor T cell lymph node origin was a supported hypothesis, not proven. Luminal-like breast cancer showed significantly higher tumor–nontumor repertoire similarity than basal-like. Compared with lymph nodes, tumors were less diverse; compared with nontumor tissue, more.

The TCR comes from a female donor with breast cancer. Some clones in this sample may be carry-over from other donors' samples. Sequenced material: axillary lymph node tissue.

CDR3 protein: CASRDTGMGWNQPQHF. DNA of the CDR3: TGTGCCAGCAGAGATACAGGGATGGGGTGGAATCAGCCCCAGCATTTT. The rearrangement links TRBV6-1 to TRBJ1-5, with D maybe TRBD1 (6 bases). CDR1 and CDR2 (germline): MNHNS, SASEGT. Trimming left V 6 bases short and J 4 bases short, with 19 bases between. The CDR3 length is 16 residues.